The 19 T cell receptor beta chains in this list originate from one sample, sequenced in a study of cytomegalovirus exposure and HLA in healthy donors. PCR employed 60 Vbeta and 13 Jbeta primers. TCRdb's table, derived via immunoSEQ multiplex PCR, lists solely in-frame clones and lacks some. Among approximately 120,000 clones listed, around 74% were seen once. The sample comprised PBMCs. Receptors originate from a man aged 25 to 45 in good health and CMV-seronegative.

The rearrangement links TRBV5-4 to TRBJ2-1; 7 nucleotides line up with TRBD2. The CDR3 is made up of 14 amino acids. Germline CDR1 and CDR2: SGHNT and YYREEE (reference sequence). With V trimmed by 4 bases and J by 9 bases, 10 bases remained unmatched. The CDR3 here is CASSGSEREGEQFF. CDR3 coding DNA: TGTGCCAGCAGCGGGTCGGAGCGGGAAGGTGAGCAGTTCTTC.

This chain uses TRBV4-3 with TRBJ2-7; 7 bases agree with TRBD1. Trimming took 0 bases from V and 3 from J; bases not matched to a gene: 2. The CDR3 runs to 14 residues. CDR1 is LGHNA and CDR2 is YSLEER in the germline V gene. The DNA of the CDR3 is TGCGCCAGCAGCCAAGATCAGGGGGTCTACGAGCAGTACTTC. Residues: CASSQDQGVYEQYF.

The chain joins TRBV4-3 to TRBJ1-5, with TRBD1 matching 8 bases. Germline CDR1 and CDR2: LGHNA and YSLEER. The CDR3 runs 14 residues. V shed 1 base and J 5 bases; nucleotides not matched to a gene: 1. The CDR3 spells CASSQGTGYQPQHF. As DNA, the CDR3 is TGCGCCAGCAGCCAAGGGACAGGGTATCAGCCCCAGCATTTT.

V is TRBV5-1 and J is TRBJ2-1; 12 bases fit TRBD2. Germline CDR1 SGHRS, CDR2 YFSETQ. The CDR3 has 15 amino acids. Germline trimming cut 4 bases from V and 5 bases from J; bases unmatched to any gene: 4. CDR3: CASSHRLAGDNEQFF. CDR3 sequence (DNA): TGCGCCAGCAGCCACAGACTAGCGGGGGACAATGAGCAGTTCTTC.

The CDR3 sequence is CASSETPHVGGRPGELFF. In nucleotides, the CDR3 is TGTGCCAGCAGTGAGACCCCCCATGTAGGGGGCCGACCCGGGGAGCTGTTTTTT. This chain connects TRBV6-1 to TRBJ2-2; 7 bases map to TRBD1. Germline-derived CDR1 and CDR2 are MNHNS and SASEGT. The CDR3 has 18 residues. Unmatched junction bases numbered 16, after V lost 3 bases and J lost 6 bases.

The V call is TRBV28, the J call TRBJ1-2; D ambiguous. The CDR3 spans 13 residues. Trimming cost V 8 bases and J 1 base, with 11 bases left between them. The germline CDR1 and CDR2 sequences are MDHEN and SYDVKM. The chain's CDR3 is CASAKTDNYGYTF. As DNA, the CDR3 is TGTGCCAGCGCCAAGACTGATAACTATGGCTACACCTTC.

V gene TRBV13 combines with J gene TRBJ2-5; TRBD1 is a possible D gene (5 bases). The CDR3 totals 13 residues. The V gene lost 5 bases and the J gene lost 2 bases, with 9 bases spanning the gap. Germline V lookup: CDR1 PRHDT, CDR2 FYEKMQ (reference sequence). The CDR3 DNA sequence: TGTGCCAGCAGCCCCGGACATCAAGAGACCCAGTACTTC. Encoded protein: CASSPGHQETQYF. The entire variable domain, with the rest obtained from reference TRBV13 and TRBJ2-5, is as follows: AAGVIQSPRHLIKEKRETATLKCYPIPRHDTVYWYQQGPGQDPQFLISFYEKMQSDKGSIPDRFSAQQFSDYHSELNMSSLELGDSALYFCASSPGHQETQYFGPGTRLLVL.

The CDR3 DNA reads TGTGCCAGCAAAACAGTTGGGACTAGCCACCACTGGGAGAAGACCGGGGAGCTGTTTTTT. Protein sequence: CASKTVGTSHHWEKTGELFF. The gene calls are TRBV19 and TRBJ2-2, with 9 bases lining up with TRBD2. This CDR3 contains 20 residues. The J segment lost 5 bases and the V segment lost 9 bases, leaving 25 bases of the junction unmatched. Germline CDR1 reads LNHDA; CDR2 reads SQIVND (reference sequence).

This chain connects TRBV18 to TRBJ2-7, with TRBD2 identical over 7 bases. This CDR3 has 13 amino acids. Germline CDR1 reads KGHSH; CDR2 reads LQKENI. V gave up 3 bases and J gave up 7 bases; unmatched junction bases: 6. CDR3 nucleotides: TGTGCCAGCTCACCGCGGGAGAGGGAAGAGCAGTACTTC. It translates to CASSPREREEQYF.

This clone appeared a single time. The chain uses TRBV27 and TRBJ2-7; 9 bases line up with TRBD1. The CDR3 runs to 15 residues. CDR1 and CDR2 from the germline V gene are MNHEY and SMNVEV (reference sequence). V lost 5 bases to trimming and J lost 1 base; unmatched junction nucleotides: 6. The CDR3 spells CASSPTGGPSYEQYF. DNA for the CDR3: TGTGCCAGCAGTCCCACAGGGGGCCCTTCCTACGAGCAGTACTTC.

The chain is built from TRBV28 and TRBJ1-1; D remains unclear. This CDR3 comprises 15 residues. Germline assignment: CDR1 MDHEN and CDR2 SYDVKM. V lost 7 bases to trimming and J lost 0 bases, with 15 bases between them. The CDR3 bases are TGTGCCAGCAAAGAGGGAAGAGCCTTGAACACTGAAGCTTTCTTT. This encodes CASKEGRALNTEAFF. The complete variable domain, with remaining parts taken from reference TRBV28 and TRBJ1-1, reads DVKVTQSSRYLVKRTGEKVFLECVQDMDHENMFWYRQDPGLGLRLIYFSYDVKMKEKGDIPEGYSVSREKKERFSLILESASTNQTSMYLCASKEGRALNTEAFFGQGTRLTVV.

The genes are TRBV10-2 and TRBJ1-4, with a tentative D call TRBD1 (5 bases). Germline V CDR1 and CDR2: WSHSY, SAAADI. V lost 0 bases and J lost 8, with 13 bases in between. There are 15 residues in the CDR3. CDR3 amino acids: CASSESGATWEKLFF. The CDR3 DNA reads as TGCGCCAGCAGTGAGTCAGGGGCAACGTGGGAAAAACTGTTTTTT.

As for this clone: Germline is not matched at one junction end, which may reflect a read error. For the CDR3, the DNA is TGTGCCAGCAGCGCCACAGGGGGCAAGCAGCCCCAGCATTTT. This sequence encodes CASSATGGKQPQHF. The rearrangement links TRBV2 to TRBJ1-5; TRBD1 matches 9 bases. CDR1 and CDR2 from the germline V gene are SNHLY and FYNNEI. This CDR3 is built from 14 residues.

With regard to this clone: Germline is not matched at one junction end, which may reflect a read error. The chain combines TRBV2 with TRBJ2-1; TRBD1 might be the D (5 bases). The CDR3 is made up of 16 amino acids. Germline V gene lookup returns CDR1 SNHLY and CDR2 FYNNEI. This CDR3 reads CVSSAQVFDSDNEQFF. As DNA, the CDR3 is TGTGTCAGCAGTGCACAGGTCTTTGACAGCGATAATGAGCAGTTCTTC.

This clone has just a few counts. The rearrangement joins TRBV5-1 to TRBJ2-3; 9 bases match TRBD2. Germline lookup yields CDR1 SGHRS and CDR2 YFSETQ. The CDR3 is made up of 16 amino acids. After removal of 0 bases from V and 2 bases from J, the junction contained 4 bases not matched to a gene. The CDR3 DNA reads TGCGCCAGCAGCTTGGGCGGGGGGGCCCACACAGATACGCAGTATTTT. Translating gives CASSLGGGAHTDTQYF.

This chain links TRBV4-3 with TRBJ2-1; 8 bases map to TRBD1. Germline CDR1 LGHNA, CDR2 YSLEER. The CDR3 is 20 residues long. V shed 3 bases, J shed 1 base, and the junction held 17 bases outside the gene matches. As DNA, the CDR3 is TGCGCCAGCAGCCAGGACAGGGCCAGAGTACCGGGGAGATCCTACAATGAGCAGTTCTTC. Protein product: CASSQDRARVPGRSYNEQFF.

This chain joins TRBV15 and TRBJ1-2; a weak D match, TRBD1 (5 bases). This CDR3 has 17 residues. Trimming removed 4 bases at V and 8 bases at J, with 26 bases between. Per the germline V gene, CDR1 is LNHNV and CDR2 is YYDKDF (reference sequence). The DNA for the CDR3 is TGTGCCACCAGCATTAAGGTTTCGACAGAGAACCGCTTGGGCTACACCTTC. Translating it yields CATSIKVSTENRLGYTF.

The J gene is TRBJ2-3, the V gene TRBV5-1, with D uncertain. The germline gives CDR1 SGHRS, CDR2 YFSETQ. V lost 0 bases and J 5 bases, leaving 10 bases between the germline ends. The CDR3 length is 14 residues. Written as DNA, the CDR3 is TGCGCCAGCAGCTTGGGGGCCACTGGAGATACGCAGTATTTT. Translating it yields CASSLGATGDTQYF. The whole variable domain, remainder taken from reference TRBV5-1 and TRBJ2-3, is KAGVTQTPRYLIKTRGQQVTLSCSPISGHRSVSWYQQTPGQGLQFLFEYFSETQRNKGNFPGRFSGRQFSNSRSEMNVSTLELGDSALYLCASSLGATGDTQYFGPGTRLTVL.

The rearrangement uses TRBV30 and TRBJ1-5; 8 bases match TRBD1. After removal of 2 bases from V and 6 bases from J, the junction contained 18 bases not matched to a gene. The CDR3 length is 18 residues. Germline V CDR1 and CDR2: GTSNPN, SVGIG (reference sequence). The chain's CDR3 is CAWSTQISGTGRFQPQHF. DNA of the CDR3: TGTGCCTGGAGTACGCAAATTTCCGGGACAGGAAGGTTTCAGCCCCAGCATTTT.